These 2 T cell receptor beta chains share one sample of origin, sequenced in a study of cytomegalovirus exposure and HLA in healthy donors. Primers included in the PCR were 60 Vbeta and 13 Jbeta primers. The method was immunoSEQ multiplex PCR; TCRdb's version includes in-frame clones alone and lacks a portion of them. Of roughly 130,000 clones in the sample, 80% to 90% are singletons; the top ten hold 2% to 3%. Source material: PBMCs. Source of these receptors: a man over 45 in good health and CMV-seronegative.

This clone has only a few counts. The chain links TRBV6-5 to TRBJ2-1, with TRBD1 matching 11 bases. Trimming at V came to 2 bases and at J to 7 bases, leaving 4 bases not matched to a gene. The CDR3 runs 15 residues. Per germline, CDR1 MNHEY and CDR2 SVGAGI. CDR3 amino acids: CASSYGQGALNEQFF. CDR3 coding DNA: TGTGCCAGCAGTTACGGACAGGGGGCCTTGAATGAGCAGTTCTTC.

V gene TRBV6-5 combines with J gene TRBJ2-5; D call uncertain. CDR1 is MNHEY and CDR2 is SVGAGI in the germline V gene. There are 14 residues in the CDR3. Trimming cost V 2 bases and J 5 bases, with 12 bases left between them. CDR3 DNA sequence: TGTGCCAGCAGTTACGGAGCCTCTTGGGAGACCCAGTACTTC. This gives the protein CASSYGASWETQYF.